Sequencing of this T cell receptor (beta chain) was carried out in a study of blood T cell repertoires in COVID-19. Study summary: Specimens from acute and convalescent COVID-19 originated in the United States, Italy and Spain. In each case, the material was cDNA or gDNA derived from T cells, B-cell-depleted T cells, or PBMCs.

Source study methods: It was from reference gene primer amplification that nucleated cell counts were estimated. Clones were sequenced by immunoSEQ multiplex PCR, and TCRdb holds only the in-frame ones, with some missing. The V and J calls and clone size were taken over from that table, and D and trimming were inferred from the DNA. The sample yields some 48,000 clones, about nine tenths seen once. Germline V gives CDR1 GTSNPN, CDR2 SVGIG (reference sequence). After removal of 2 bases from V and 1 base from J, the junction contained 3 bases not matched to a gene. This CDR3 comprises 14 residues. Input material: peripheral blood. The TCR comes from an elderly woman in a cohort sampled during active or convalescent COVID-19. The chain employs TRBV30 and TRBJ2-3, with TRBD2 matching 7 bases. CDR3 sequence reads: CAWSRAGGTDTQYF. Here the CDR3 DNA reads TGTGCCTGGAGTCGGGCGGGGGGCACAGATACGCAGTATTTT.